Below are 6 T cell receptor beta chains sequenced from a single sample in a study of blood T cell repertoires in COVID-19. Data came from immunoSEQ multiplex PCR; TCRdb stores just in-frame clones and leaves some out. This table has around 200,000 clones, 83% appearing once. The sample was peripheral blood. These receptors came from a woman in her thirties or forties with active or convalescent COVID-19.

The rearrangement uses TRBV2 and TRBJ2-7; D not certain. Germline lookup yields CDR1 SNHLY and CDR2 FYNNEI. The length of the CDR3 is 11 residues. V lost 7 bases and J 6 bases, leaving 10 bases between the germline ends. The CDR3 reads CASKSMSEQYF. The CDR3 nucleotides read TGTGCCAGCAAAAGCATGTCCGAGCAGTACTTC.

This chain uses TRBV6-4 with TRBJ1-1, with D unresolved. Germline V lookup: CDR1 MRHNA, CDR2 SNTAGT. This CDR3 region has 15 residues. The V and J ends lost 3 bases and 1 base respectively, with 12 bases between them. Here the CDR3 reads CASSEREIGNTEAFF. The DNA of the CDR3 is TGTGCCAGCAGTGAAAGGGAGATCGGGAACACTGAAGCTTTCTTT.

CDR3 nucleotide sequence: TGTGCTAGTGGTTGGTACCCCACGACAGGCGGAATAGCCAAAAACATTCAGTACTTC. Translating gives CASGWYPTTGGIAKNIQYF. The chain is built from TRBV12-5 and TRBJ2-4; possibly TRBD1 for D (6 bases). V dropped 4 bases and J dropped 0 bases, with 22 bases sitting between them. CDR1 and CDR2 from the germline V gene are LGHNT and FRNRAP. The CDR3 extends over 19 amino acids.

The rearrangement links TRBV27 to TRBJ2-5; D is perhaps TRBD1 (5 bases). Per germline, CDR1 MNHEY and CDR2 SMNVEV (reference sequence). The CDR3 covers 18 residues. V lost 2 bases to trimming and J lost 0 bases, with 19 bases between them. CDR3 residues: CASSLTPPYGRDQETQYF. Here the CDR3 DNA reads TGTGCCAGCAGTTTAACCCCTCCTTACGGCAGGGACCAAGAGACCCAGTACTTC.

The chain couples TRBV2 to TRBJ1-2; 12 nucleotides agree with TRBD1. This CDR3 spans 18 amino acids. The germline V gene encodes CDR1 SNHLY and CDR2 FYNNEI. With V trimmed by 2 bases and J by 5 bases, 12 bases remained unmatched. The DNA for the CDR3 is TGTGCCAGCAGTGAATTACTGGGACAGGGGGCGCGTCGGTATGGCTACACCTTC. Protein: CASSELLGQGARRYGYTF.

The rearrangement joins TRBV6-4 to TRBJ2-3; D gene ambiguous. CDR3 length: 13 amino acids. Germline V gene lookup returns CDR1 MRHNA and CDR2 SNTAGT. Trimming shortened V by 6 bases and J by 2 bases, and 9 bases separated the two germline ends. This CDR3 is CASSAESTDTQYF. CDR3 coding DNA: TGTGCCAGCAGCGCGGAGTCCACAGATACGCAGTATTTT.